This TCR beta chain was sequenced in a study of Ad26.COV2.S vaccination and SARS-CoV-2 variants. Study outcomes and limitations: Comparable non-spike TCR breadth was observed in vaccine and placebo recipients. Total T cell responses, in the TCR breadth and depth analyses, may have been underestimated. Post-vaccination breadth of spike-specific CD8+ and CD4+ T cell responses was reportedly substantial.

The CDR3 extends over 17 amino acids. The V and J ends lost 0 bases and 1 base respectively, with 15 bases between them. Germline values: CDR1 SGDLS, CDR2 YYNGEE. Sample treatment: over 15 received Ad26.COV2.S at low or high dose, single or two shots; several received placebo; per-sample allocation not given. The investigators took samples on day 63 after the first vaccine or placebo injection. About this clone itself: What it binds is not known.

Some clones are missing from TCRdb's copy, which holds only in-frame ones; the method was immunoSEQ multiplex PCR. The repertoire holds approximately 400,000 clones, 80% to 90% seen once, with roughly 3.1% in the top ten. Sequencing was performed on peripheral blood, taken in a trial of Ad26.COV2.S vaccine versus placebo. The chain uses TRBV9 and TRBJ2-3; D possibly corresponds to TRBD2 (5 bases). This TCR derives from a person aged 18-60 years who received the Ad26.COV2.S COVID-19 vaccine or a placebo. This CDR3 reads CASSVDEGEPRTDTQYF. The CDR3 DNA follows: TGTGCCAGCAGCGTAGATGAGGGCGAGCCTCGCACAGATACGCAGTATTTT.